This TCR beta chain was sequenced during a study of control samples from healthy donors and cancer patients. Trimming removed 2 bases from V and 1 base from J, with 11 bases in between. CDR1 and CDR2 (germline): WNHNN, SYGVQD (reference sequence). There are 15 residues in the CDR3. The repertoire was sequenced with immunoSEQ multiplex PCR; TCRdb's copy has only in-frame clones and lacks some. Found here are about 73,000 clones, roughly 87% of them singletons; the top ten hold about 4%. Sample: blood. The source is a woman aged 45-60 years in good health. This sequence joins TRBV10-1 and TRBJ1-1, with D tentatively TRBD1 (6 bases). The CDR3 nucleotides are TGCGCCAGCAGTGAGGTACGGGGGGCGAACACTGAAGCTTTCTTT. Translated: CASSEVRGANTEAFF.